This entry features one TCR beta chain sequence. These data belong to a study of T-cell reconstitution after alpha-beta-depleted transplantation in children. The germline gives CDR1 MNHNS, CDR2 SASEGT. This CDR3 region has 15 residues. V lost 7 bases, J lost 2 bases, and 17 bases lay in between. Library preparation (for TCRbeta) was performed with unique molecular identifiers. TCRdb independently ran MiXCR on the PCR reads; one entry per CDR3 protein. The sample shows 250,000 to 400,000 distinct CDR3 sequences, approximately 23% of them seen only once. The receptor's source is a male patient under 18 who had a stem cell transplant for acute lymphoblastic leukemia, so the T cells may come from the graft donor. This chain links TRBV6-1 with TRBJ1-1, with unresolved D. The source was PBMCs, mostly from graft donor cells, collected 180 days after TCRalphabeta/CD19-depleted stem cell transplant. DNA of the CDR3: TGTGCCAGCAAAGAAGACTTTTCTTACAACACTGAAGCTTTCTTT. Encoded protein: CASKEDFSYNTEAFF.